These 17 T cell receptor beta chains came from one sample sequenced in a study of cytotoxic CD8 clonotypes in ibrutinib-treated CLL. Generated by immunoSEQ multiplex PCR, the TCRdb table keeps only in-frame clones and is missing some. The data contain fewer than 300,000 clones, roughly four fifths of them singletons. The material was PBMCs, obtained at disease progression, from a patient treated with ibrutinib. The receptor source for this set is a human donor with chronic lymphocytic leukemia.

DNA for the CDR3: TGTGCCAGCTCACCAACCCCAAACTCTGGGGCCAACGTCCTGACTTTC. Translating gives CASSPTPNSGANVLTF. J is TRBJ2-6 and V is TRBV18; D is undetermined. Germline V gives CDR1 KGHSH, CDR2 LQKENI. The CDR3 is made up of 16 amino acids. The germline V and J ends were trimmed by 2 bases and 0 bases, with 8 bases remaining between them.

V usage is TRBV15 and J usage is TRBJ1-3; 7 bases match TRBD1. Unmatched junction bases numbered 6, after V lost 5 bases and J lost 2 bases. Germline CDR1 reads LNHNV; CDR2 reads YYDKDF (reference sequence). The CDR3 runs 15 residues. CDR3 sequence: CATSGTGVPGNTIYF. CDR3 DNA sequence: TGTGCCACCAGCGGTACAGGGGTACCTGGAAACACCATATATTTT. Complete variable domain (other parts from reference TRBV15 and TRBJ1-3): DAMVIQNPRYQVTQFGKPVTLSCSQTLNHNVMYWYQQKSSQAPKLLFHYYDKDFNNEADTPDNFQSRRPNTSFCFLDIRSPGLGDTAMYLCATSGTGVPGNTIYFGEGSWLTVV.

The chain links TRBV4-1 to TRBJ1-3; D gene uncertain. The V end lost 4 bases, the J end lost 1 base, and 11 bases lay between the germline ends. Germline V CDR1 and CDR2: MGHRA, YSYEKL. This CDR3 has 15 residues. The CDR3 DNA reads TGCGCCAGCAGCCCGCTAGTAGGATCTGGAAACACCATATATTTT. It specifies CASSPLVGSGNTIYF.

The chain couples TRBV6-4 to TRBJ2-3; D is undetermined. V was trimmed by 0 bases and J by 6 bases, leaving 7 bases between them. This CDR3 comprises 13 residues. The germline gives CDR1 MRHNA, CDR2 SNTAGT. DNA of the CDR3: TGTGCCAGCAGTGACTCACTTTTGGATACGCAGTATTTT. Protein: CASSDSLLDTQYF.

The rearrangement uses TRBV27 and TRBJ2-7; D ambiguous. This CDR3 is 14 amino acids long. V was cut by 6 bases and J by 2 bases, with 14 bases left in between. Germline CDR1 reads MNHEY; CDR2 reads SMNVEV (reference sequence). As DNA, the CDR3 is TGTGCCAGCAGACGAGTCAACGCGGCCTACGAGCAGTACTTC. Protein sequence: CASRRVNAAYEQYF.

CDR3 region: CASSLEAPPVLGKYEQYF. As DNA, the CDR3 is TGTGCCAGCAGCTTAGAGGCACCCCCCGTGCTAGGGAAATACGAGCAGTACTTC. This sequence joins TRBV7-2 and TRBJ2-7; no clear D gene. Germline V CDR1 and CDR2: SGHTA, FQGNSA. The CDR3 sequence is 18 residues long. Trimming removed 1 base from V and 4 bases from J, with 23 bases in between.

The chain is built from TRBV7-2 and TRBJ1-6; no firm D call. CDR1 SGHTA and CDR2 FQGNSA come from the germline V gene. The germline V and J ends were trimmed by 1 base and 9 bases, with 4 bases remaining between them. There are 12 residues in the CDR3. This chain's CDR3 is CASSLGVSPLHF. For the CDR3, the DNA is TGTGCCAGCAGCTTAGGGGTTTCACCCCTCCACTTT.

This rearrangement joins TRBV29-1 to TRBJ1-2; 7 positions match TRBD1. J was trimmed by 8 bases and V by 4 bases; bases with no gene match: 10. There are 13 residues in the CDR3. Germline V lookup: CDR1 SQVTM, CDR2 ANQGSEA. The CDR3 loop is CSVVVQGLKGYTF. The CDR3, as DNA: TGCAGCGTTGTTGTACAGGGGTTAAAAGGCTACACCTTC.

V usage is TRBV7-2 and J usage is TRBJ2-7; 8 bases are shared with TRBD2. The CDR3 has 16 residues. V shed 3 bases and J 4 bases; nucleotides not matched to a gene: 11. Germline lookup yields CDR1 SGHTA and CDR2 FQGNSA. The CDR3 DNA reads as TGTGCCAGCAGCTTTCACCACCGGGAGGGCCTTTACGAGCAGTACTTC. Residues: CASSFHHREGLYEQYF.

The chain links TRBV5-1 to TRBJ2-7; D unresolved. The CDR3 consists of 13 residues. Germline CDR1 and CDR2: SGHRS and YFSETQ. Trimming cost V 0 bases and J 6 bases, with 10 bases left between them. The CDR3 bases are TGCGCCAGCAGCTTGGCCCCGGTTCTCGAGCAGTACTTC. This encodes CASSLAPVLEQYF.

A single count supports this clone. This specimen includes other DNA sequences encoding the same CDR3. The chain joins TRBV19 to TRBJ1-5; 7 bases fit TRBD1. The germline V gene has CDR1 LNHDA and CDR2 SQIVND (reference sequence). V shed 4 bases and J 4 bases; nucleotides not matched to a gene: 4. CDR3 length: 14 amino acids. The CDR3 region is CASSTRQGNQPQHF. The CDR3 DNA follows: TGTGCCAGTAGTACACGACAGGGTAATCAGCCCCAGCATTTT. The complete variable domain, with remaining parts taken from reference TRBV19 and TRBJ1-5, reads DGGITQSPKYLFRKEGQNVTLSCEQNLNHDAMYWYRQDPGQGLRLIYYSQIVNDFQKGDIAEGYSVSREKKESFPLTVTSAQKNPTAFYLCASSTRQGNQPQHFGDGTRLSIL.

DNA of the CDR3: TGTGCCAGCAGTTACGCTCGACAGGGGGTAGCTGAAGCTTTCTTT. Amino acids: CASSYARQGVAEAFF. The chain joins TRBV6-6 to TRBJ1-1, with 9 nucleotides matching TRBD1. The germline CDR1 and CDR2 sequences are MNHNY and SVGAGI (reference sequence). The trim removed 2 bases at V and 6 bases at J, leaving 7 bases unmatched. This CDR3 has 15 residues.

This clone was detected only a few times. The rearrangement links TRBV7-9 to TRBJ2-7; no clear D. CDR1 and CDR2 from the germline V gene are SEHNR and FQNEAQ (reference sequence). V shed 5 bases and J shed 3 bases, with 8 bases lying between them. This CDR3 has 12 amino acids. The DNA for the CDR3 is TGTGCCAGCAGCCGTCCCCACTACGAGCAGTACTTC. As protein: CASSRPHYEQYF.

V and J are TRBV7-9 and TRBJ2-3; 11 nucleotides match TRBD2. In germline, CDR1 is SEHNR, CDR2 FQNEAQ (reference sequence). V gave up 4 bases and J gave up 4 bases; unmatched junction bases: 4. This CDR3 region has 15 residues. The CDR3 nucleotides read TGTGCCAGCAGCTCACTAGCGGGAGTCGCAGATACGCAGTATTTT. Protein product: CASSSLAGVADTQYF.

The chain links TRBV10-3 to TRBJ2-2, with 7 bases matching TRBD2. The CDR3 spans 15 residues. V lost 10 bases and J lost 1; bases outside the gene matches: 9. Germline values: CDR1 ENHRY, CDR2 SYGVKD. The CDR3 DNA sequence: TGTGCCACTTCCGTAGGCGGGGGGAACACCGGGGAGCTGTTTTTT. It specifies CATSVGGGNTGELFF.

The CDR3 coding sequence is TGTGCCAGCTCACATACAGGACAGTTACACTACGAGCAGTACTTC. Its translation: CASSHTGQLHYEQYF. This chain connects TRBV18 to TRBJ2-7, with D tentatively TRBD1 (6 bases). The CDR3 consists of 15 residues. The V end was cut by 4 bases, the J end by 3 bases, with 16 bases between. Germline V gene sequence: CDR1 KGHSH, CDR2 LQKENI.

In its sample, this clone was seen a few times. The V call is TRBV11-2, the J call TRBJ2-7; the D gene is possibly TRBD1 (6 bases). The CDR3 runs 13 residues. Germline CDR1 SGHAT, CDR2 FQNNGV. V was clipped by 1 base and J by 6 bases, with 10 bases between them. This chain's CDR3 is CASSLGPGAEQYF. CDR3 sequence (DNA): TGTGCCAGCAGCTTAGGGCCAGGGGCCGAGCAGTACTTC.